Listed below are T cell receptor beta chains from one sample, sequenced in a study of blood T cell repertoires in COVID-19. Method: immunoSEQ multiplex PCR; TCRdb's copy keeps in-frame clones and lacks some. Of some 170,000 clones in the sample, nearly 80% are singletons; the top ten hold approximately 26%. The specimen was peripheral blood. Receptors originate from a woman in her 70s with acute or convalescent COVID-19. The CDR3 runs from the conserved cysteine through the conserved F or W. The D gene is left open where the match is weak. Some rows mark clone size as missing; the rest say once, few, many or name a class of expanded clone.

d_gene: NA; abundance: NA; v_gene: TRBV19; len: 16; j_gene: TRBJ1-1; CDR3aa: CASLQGGVVGRTEAFF; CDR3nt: TGTGCCAGCCTCCAGGGTGGGGTAGTCGGGAGGACTGAAGCTTTCTTT
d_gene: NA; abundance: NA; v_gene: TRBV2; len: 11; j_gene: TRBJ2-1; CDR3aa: CASSFLNEQFF; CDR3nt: TGTGCCAGCAGTTTTTTAAATGAGCAGTTCTTC
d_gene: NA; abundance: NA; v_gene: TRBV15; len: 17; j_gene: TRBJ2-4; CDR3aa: CATRLVVSGAAKNIQYF; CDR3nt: TGTGCCACCAGGCTGGTCGTTAGTGGGGCGGCCAAAAACATTCAGTACTTC
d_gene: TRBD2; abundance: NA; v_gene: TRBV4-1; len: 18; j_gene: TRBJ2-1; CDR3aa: CASSTGLAGPKSYNEQFF; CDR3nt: TGCGCCAGCAGCACGGGACTAGCGGGCCCTAAATCCTACAATGAGCAGTTCTTC
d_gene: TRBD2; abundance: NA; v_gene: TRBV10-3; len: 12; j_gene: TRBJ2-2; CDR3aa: CAIKREGGELFF; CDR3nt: TGTGCCATCAAGAGGGAGGGAGGGGAGCTGTTTTTT
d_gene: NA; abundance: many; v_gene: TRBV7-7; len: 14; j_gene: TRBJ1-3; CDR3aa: CASSSGLFGNTIYF; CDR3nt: TGTGCCAGCAGCTCGGGACTGTTTGGAAACACCATATATTTT
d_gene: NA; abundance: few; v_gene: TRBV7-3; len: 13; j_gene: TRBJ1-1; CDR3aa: CASSLRGSREAFF; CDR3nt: TGTGCCAGCAGCTTAAGGGGCAGTCGTGAAGCTTTCTTT
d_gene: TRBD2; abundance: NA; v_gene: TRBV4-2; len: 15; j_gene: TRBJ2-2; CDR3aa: CASSPSGSGTGELFF; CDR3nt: TGTGCCAGCAGCCCTAGCGGGAGCGGGACCGGGGAGCTGTTTTTT
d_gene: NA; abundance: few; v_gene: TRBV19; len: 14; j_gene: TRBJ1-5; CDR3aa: CATRAGYLNQPQHF; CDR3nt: TGTGCCACTAGAGCGGGATATCTTAATCAGCCCCAGCATTTT
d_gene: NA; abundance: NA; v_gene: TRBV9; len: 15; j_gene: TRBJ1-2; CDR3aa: CASSVAGGMTYGYTF; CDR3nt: TGTGCCAGCAGCGTAGCGGGAGGGATGACCTATGGCTACACCTTC
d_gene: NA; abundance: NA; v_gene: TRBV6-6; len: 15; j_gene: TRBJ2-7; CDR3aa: CAIREGHTISYEQYF; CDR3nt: TGTGCCATCAGAGAAGGACACACAATCTCCTACGAGCAGTACTTC
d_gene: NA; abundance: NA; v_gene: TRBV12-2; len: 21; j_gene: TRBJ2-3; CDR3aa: CASRLSRQREEGGGRTDTQYF; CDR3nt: TGTGCAAGTCGCTTATCCCGACAGCGGGAGGAGGGGGGTGGCCGCACAGATACGCAGTATTTT
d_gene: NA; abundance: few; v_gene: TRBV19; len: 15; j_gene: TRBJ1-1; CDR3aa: CASSMAGFRNTEAFF; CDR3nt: TGTGCCAGTAGTATGGCAGGGTTTCGGAACACTGAAGCTTTCTTT
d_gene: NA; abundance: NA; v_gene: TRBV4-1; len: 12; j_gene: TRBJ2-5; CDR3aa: CASSQDLETQYF; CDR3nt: TGCGCCAGCAGCCAAGATCTGGAGACCCAGTACTTC
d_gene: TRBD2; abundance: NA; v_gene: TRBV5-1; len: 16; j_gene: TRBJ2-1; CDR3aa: CASSLDGTSHQNEQFF; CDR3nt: TGCGCCAGCAGCTTGGACGGGACTAGCCACCAGAATGAGCAGTTCTTC
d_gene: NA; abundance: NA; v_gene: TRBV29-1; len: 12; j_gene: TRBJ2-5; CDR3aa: CSVVGVGETQYF; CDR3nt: TGCAGCGTTGTAGGGGTCGGGGAGACCCAGTACTTC
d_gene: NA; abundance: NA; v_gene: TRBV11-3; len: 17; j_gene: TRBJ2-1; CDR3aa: CASSLLPHRSSYNEQFF; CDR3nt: TGTGCCAGCAGCTTGCTTCCCCACCGGAGCTCCTACAATGAGCAGTTCTTC
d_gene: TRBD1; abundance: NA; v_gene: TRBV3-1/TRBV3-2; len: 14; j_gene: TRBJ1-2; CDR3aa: CASSHQGVVNGYTF; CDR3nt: TGTGCCAGCAGCCACCAGGGGGTCGTAAATGGCTACACCTTC
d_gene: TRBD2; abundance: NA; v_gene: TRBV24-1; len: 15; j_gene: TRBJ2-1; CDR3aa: CATSDTGLARNEQFF; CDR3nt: TGTGCCACCAGTGATACGGGACTAGCGCGGAATGAGCAGTTCTTC
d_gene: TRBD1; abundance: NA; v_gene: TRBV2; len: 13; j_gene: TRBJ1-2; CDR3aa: CASSWTGPGGYTF; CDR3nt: TGTGCCAGCAGTTGGACAGGGCCCGGTGGCTACACCTTC
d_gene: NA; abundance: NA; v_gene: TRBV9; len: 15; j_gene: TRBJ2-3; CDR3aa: CASSVNSRGTDTQYF; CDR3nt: TGTGCCAGCAGCGTCAACTCCCGGGGCACAGATACGCAGTATTTT
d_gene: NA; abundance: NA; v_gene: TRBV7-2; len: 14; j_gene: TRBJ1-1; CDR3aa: CASTRNPQGERAFF; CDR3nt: TGTGCCAGCACCCGTAATCCTCAGGGCGAAAGGGCTTTCTTT
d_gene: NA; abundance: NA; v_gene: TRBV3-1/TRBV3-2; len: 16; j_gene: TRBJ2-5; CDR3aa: CASSQGHRVLPETQYF; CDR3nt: TGTGCCAGCAGCCAAGGTCACAGAGTTTTGCCAGAGACCCAGTACTTC
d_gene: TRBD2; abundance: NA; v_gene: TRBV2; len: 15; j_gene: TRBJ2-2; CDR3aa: CASSRTSGIGGELFF; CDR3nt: TGTGCCAGCAGTCGGACTAGCGGGATTGGCGGGGAGCTGTTTTTT
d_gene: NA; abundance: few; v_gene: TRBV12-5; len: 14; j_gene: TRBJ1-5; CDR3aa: CASAPDSGNQPQHF; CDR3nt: TGTGCTAGTGCCCCGGACAGTGGCAATCAGCCCCAGCATTTT
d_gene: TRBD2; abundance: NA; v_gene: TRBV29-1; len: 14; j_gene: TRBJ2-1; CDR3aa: CSAGLGRLGNEQFF; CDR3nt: TGCAGCGCTGGACTAGGTCGGTTGGGGAATGAGCAGTTCTTC
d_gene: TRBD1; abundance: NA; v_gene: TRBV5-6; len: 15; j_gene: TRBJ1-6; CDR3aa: CASRLKQGMRSPLHF; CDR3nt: TGTGCCAGCAGACTCAAACAGGGGATGAGATCACCCCTCCACTTT
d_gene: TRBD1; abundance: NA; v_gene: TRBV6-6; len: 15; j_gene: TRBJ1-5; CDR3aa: CASTDSQGALQPQHF; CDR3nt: TGTGCCAGCACCGACTCACAGGGGGCCCTTCAGCCCCAGCATTTT
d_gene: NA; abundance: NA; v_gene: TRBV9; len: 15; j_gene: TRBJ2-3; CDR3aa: CASSVSNVRGDTQYF; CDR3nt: TGTGCCAGCAGCGTCTCTAATGTTAGGGGAGATACGCAGTATTTT
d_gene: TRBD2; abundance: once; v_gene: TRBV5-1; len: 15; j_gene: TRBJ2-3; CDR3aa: CASSFAGRAADTQYF; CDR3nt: TGCGCCAGCAGCTTTGCCGGGAGGGCTGCAGATACGCAGTATTTT
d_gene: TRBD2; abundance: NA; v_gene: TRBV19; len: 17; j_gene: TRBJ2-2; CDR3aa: CASSTSRVSGITGELFF; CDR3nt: TGTGCCAGTAGTACCTCCCGGGTTAGCGGGATTACCGGGGAGCTGTTTTTT
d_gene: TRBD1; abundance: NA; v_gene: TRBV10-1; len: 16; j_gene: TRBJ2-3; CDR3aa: CASSESATGVLNTQYF; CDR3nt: TGCGCCAGCAGTGAGTCCGCGACAGGGGTTCTAAATACGCAGTATTTT
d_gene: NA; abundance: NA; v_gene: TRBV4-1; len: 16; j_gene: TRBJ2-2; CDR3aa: CASSQEQGASTGELFF; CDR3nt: TGCGCCAGCAGCCAAGAACAAGGGGCGAGCACCGGGGAGCTGTTTTTT
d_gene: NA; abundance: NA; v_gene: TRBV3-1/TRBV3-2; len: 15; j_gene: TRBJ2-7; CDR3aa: CASSQGLRGLHEQYF; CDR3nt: TGTGCCAGCAGCCAGGGACTGCGGGGACTCCACGAGCAGTACTTC
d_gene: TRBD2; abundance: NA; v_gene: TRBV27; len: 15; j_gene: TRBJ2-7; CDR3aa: CASSATGTSGYEQYF; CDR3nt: TGTGCCAGCAGTGCCACCGGGACTAGCGGCTACGAGCAGTACTTC
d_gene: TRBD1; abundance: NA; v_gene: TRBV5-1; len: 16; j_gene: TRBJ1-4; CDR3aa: CASSLGRAGTGEKLFF; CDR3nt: TGCGCCAGCAGCTTGGGGAGGGCTGGGACAGGTGAAAAACTGTTTTTT
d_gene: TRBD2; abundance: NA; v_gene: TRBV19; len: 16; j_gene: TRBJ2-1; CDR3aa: CASSANLAGSYNEQFF; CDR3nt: TGTGCCAGTAGTGCAAATCTAGCGGGCTCCTACAATGAGCAGTTCTTC
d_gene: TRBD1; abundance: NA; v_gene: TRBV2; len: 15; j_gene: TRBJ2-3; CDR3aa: CASSEDRGDTDTQYF; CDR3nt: TGTGCCAGCAGTGAAGACAGGGGGGACACAGATACGCAGTATTTT
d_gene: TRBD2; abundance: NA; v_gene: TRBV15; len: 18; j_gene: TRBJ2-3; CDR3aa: CATSRARGLAGALDTQYF; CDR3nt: TGTGCCACCAGCAGAGCCCGGGGACTAGCGGGAGCCCTCGATACGCAGTATTTT
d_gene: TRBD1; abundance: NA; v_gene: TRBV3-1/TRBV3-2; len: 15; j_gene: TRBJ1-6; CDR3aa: CASSQMTGVNSPLHF; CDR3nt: TGTGCCAGCAGCCAGATGACAGGGGTCAATTCACCCCTCCACTTT
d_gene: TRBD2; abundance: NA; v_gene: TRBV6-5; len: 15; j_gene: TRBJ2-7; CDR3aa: CASSYSAGRAYEQYF; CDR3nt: TGTGCCAGCAGTTACTCCGCAGGGAGGGCCTACGAGCAGTACTTC
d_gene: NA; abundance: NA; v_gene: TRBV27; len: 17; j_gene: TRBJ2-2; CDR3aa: CASSLYVRRGGSGELFF; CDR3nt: TGTGCCAGCAGTTTATATGTTCGGCGAGGGGGTTCCGGGGAGCTGTTTTTT
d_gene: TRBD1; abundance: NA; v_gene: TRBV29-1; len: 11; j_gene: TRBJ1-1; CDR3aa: CSVGQGQLAFF; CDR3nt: TGCAGCGTTGGACAGGGCCAGTTAGCTTTCTTT
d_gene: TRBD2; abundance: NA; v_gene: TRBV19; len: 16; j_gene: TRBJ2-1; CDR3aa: CASSPFLAGDRNEQFF; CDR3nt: TGTGCCAGTAGTCCCTTCCTAGCGGGAGATAGGAATGAGCAGTTCTTC
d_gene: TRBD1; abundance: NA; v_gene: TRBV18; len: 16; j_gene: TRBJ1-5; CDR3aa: CASSLAPGQAGQPQHF; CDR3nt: TGTGCCAGCTCACTGGCACCGGGACAGGCAGGTCAGCCCCAGCATTTT
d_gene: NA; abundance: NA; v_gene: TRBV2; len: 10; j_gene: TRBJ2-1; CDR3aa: CASNQYEQFF; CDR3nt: TGTGCCAGCAATCAGTATGAGCAGTTCTTC
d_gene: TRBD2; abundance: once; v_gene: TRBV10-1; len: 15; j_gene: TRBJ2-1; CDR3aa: CASKLGLAGNDEQFF; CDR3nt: TGCGCCAGCAAACTGGGACTAGCGGGAAACGATGAGCAGTTCTTC
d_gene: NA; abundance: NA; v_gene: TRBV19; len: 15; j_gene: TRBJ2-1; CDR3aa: CASSIIAPQVDEQFF; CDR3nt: TGTGCCAGTAGTATTATTGCACCCCAGGTGGATGAGCAGTTCTTC
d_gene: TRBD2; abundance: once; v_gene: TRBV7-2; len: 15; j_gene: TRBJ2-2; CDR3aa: CASSLGRGNTGELFF; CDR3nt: TGTGCCAGCAGCCTTGGGAGGGGGAACACCGGGGAGCTGTTTTTT
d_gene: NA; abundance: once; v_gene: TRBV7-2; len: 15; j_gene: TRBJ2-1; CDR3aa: CASSLARSSYNEQFF; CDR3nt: TGTGCCAGCAGCCTTGCGAGGAGCTCCTACAATGAGCAGTTCTTC
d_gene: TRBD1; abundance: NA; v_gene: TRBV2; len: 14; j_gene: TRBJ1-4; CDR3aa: CASRERQGDEKLFF; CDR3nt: TGTGCCAGCAGGGAACGACAGGGGGATGAAAAACTGTTTTTT
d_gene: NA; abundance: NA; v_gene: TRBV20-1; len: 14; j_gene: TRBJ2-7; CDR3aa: CSASLRRARYEQYF; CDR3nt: TGCAGTGCTAGTCTCAGGAGGGCTAGGTACGAGCAGTACTTC
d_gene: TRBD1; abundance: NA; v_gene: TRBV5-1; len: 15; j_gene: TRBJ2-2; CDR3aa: CASSLEGAYTGELFF; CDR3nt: TGCGCCAGCAGCTTGGAGGGGGCTTACACCGGGGAGCTGTTTTTT
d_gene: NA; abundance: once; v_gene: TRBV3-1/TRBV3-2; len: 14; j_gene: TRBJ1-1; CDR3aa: CASSQAGMNTEAFF; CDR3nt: TGTGCCAGCAGCCAAGCAGGGATGAACACTGAAGCTTTCTTT
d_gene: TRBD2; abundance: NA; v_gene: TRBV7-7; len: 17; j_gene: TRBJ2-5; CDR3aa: CAISDRGLAGVRETQYF; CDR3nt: TGTGCCATCTCGGACAGAGGACTAGCGGGAGTAAGAGAGACCCAGTACTTC
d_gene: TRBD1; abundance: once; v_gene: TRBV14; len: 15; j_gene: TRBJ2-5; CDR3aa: CASSPGQGAWETQYF; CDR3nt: TGTGCCAGCAGCCCTGGACAGGGGGCCTGGGAGACCCAGTACTTC
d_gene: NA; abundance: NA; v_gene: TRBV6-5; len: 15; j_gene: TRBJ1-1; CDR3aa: CASSVTGGAGTEAFF; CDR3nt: TGTGCCAGCAGCGTAACCGGAGGGGCTGGTACTGAAGCTTTCTTT
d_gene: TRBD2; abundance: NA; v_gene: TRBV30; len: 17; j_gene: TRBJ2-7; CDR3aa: CAWSLDYSGHGRDEQYF; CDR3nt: TGTGCCTGGAGCCTGGACTATTCAGGGCACGGGAGGGACGAGCAGTACTTC
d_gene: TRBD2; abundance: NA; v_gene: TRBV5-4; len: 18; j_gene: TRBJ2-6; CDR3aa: CASSYEGSGSTGANVLTF; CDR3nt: TGTGCCAGCAGCTATGAGGGAAGCGGGAGTACTGGGGCCAACGTCCTGACTTTC